This T cell receptor (beta chain) was obtained from a study of cytomegalovirus exposure and HLA in healthy donors. General study findings and limits: Highly shared variants forming one cluster were likely a sequencing artifact. Fewer than 20,000 TCR beta sequences were associated with HLA alleles at 0.05 false discovery rate in a later analysis. With later analysis, a missense DCLRE1C variant became linked to TCR beta V- and J-gene trimming.

All the people who gave samples were healthy bone marrow donors. With 60 Vbeta and 13 Jbeta primers, the PCR was carried out. Profiled with immunoSEQ multiplex PCR; TCRdb holds only in-frame clones, not every one. Here the sample spans over 75,000 clones, approximately 84% being singletons. With regard to this clone: Its matching antigen is unknown.

The CDR3 loop spans 17 amino acids. With 4 bases clipped from V and 3 bases from J, the junction kept 6 bases outside the gene matches. Germline CDR1 reads LGHNA; CDR2 reads YNFKEQ. The sequence derives from a woman aged 45 to 65 in good health and CMV-seronegative. The rearrangement uses TRBV4-2 and TRBJ2-6; the match to TRBD1 covers 10 bases. The sequencing sample was made of PBMCs. In DNA form, the CDR3 reads TGTGCCAGCAGCCCTCGGACAGGGGGGAGTGGGGCCAACGTCCTGACTTTC. Translating gives CASSPRTGGSGANVLTF.